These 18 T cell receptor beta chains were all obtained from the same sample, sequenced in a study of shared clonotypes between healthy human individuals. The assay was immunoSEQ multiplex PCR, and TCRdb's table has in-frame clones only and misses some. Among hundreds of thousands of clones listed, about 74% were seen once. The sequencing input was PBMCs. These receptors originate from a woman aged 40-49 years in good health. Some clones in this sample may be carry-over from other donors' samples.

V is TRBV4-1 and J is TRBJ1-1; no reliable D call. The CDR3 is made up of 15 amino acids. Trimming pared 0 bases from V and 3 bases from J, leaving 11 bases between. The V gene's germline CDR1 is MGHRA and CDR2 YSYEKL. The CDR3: CASSQDRGGDTEAFF. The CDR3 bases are TGCGCCAGCAGCCAAGACAGAGGTGGGGACACTGAAGCTTTCTTT.

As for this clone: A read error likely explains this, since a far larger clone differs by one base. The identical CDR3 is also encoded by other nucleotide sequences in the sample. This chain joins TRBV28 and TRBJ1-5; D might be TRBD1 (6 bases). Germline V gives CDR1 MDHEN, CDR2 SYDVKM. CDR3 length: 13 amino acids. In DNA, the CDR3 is TGTGCCAGTAGTTGGACAGAGGATCAGCCCCAGCATTTT. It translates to CASSWTEDQPQHF.

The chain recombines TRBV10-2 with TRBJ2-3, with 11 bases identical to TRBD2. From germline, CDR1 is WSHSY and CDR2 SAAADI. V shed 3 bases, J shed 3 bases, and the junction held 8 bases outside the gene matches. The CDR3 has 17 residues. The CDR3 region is CASSDRSSGRITDTQYF. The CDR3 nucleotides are TGCGCCAGCAGTGACCGCTCTAGCGGGAGGATAACAGATACGCAGTATTTT.

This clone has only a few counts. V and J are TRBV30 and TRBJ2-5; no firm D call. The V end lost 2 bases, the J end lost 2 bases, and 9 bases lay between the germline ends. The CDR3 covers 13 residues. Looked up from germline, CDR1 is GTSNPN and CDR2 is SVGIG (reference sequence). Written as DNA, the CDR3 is TGTGCCTGGAGTAAGGGTCAACAAGAGACCCAGTACTTC. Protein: CAWSKGQQETQYF.

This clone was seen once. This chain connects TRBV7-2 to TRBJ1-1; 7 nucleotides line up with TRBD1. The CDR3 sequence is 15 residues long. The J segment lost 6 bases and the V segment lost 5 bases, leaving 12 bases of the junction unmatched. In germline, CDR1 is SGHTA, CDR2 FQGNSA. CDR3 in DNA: TGTGCCAGCAGCCGGGAAACAGGGGAATTAGCTGAAGCTTTCTTT. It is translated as CASSRETGELAEAFF.

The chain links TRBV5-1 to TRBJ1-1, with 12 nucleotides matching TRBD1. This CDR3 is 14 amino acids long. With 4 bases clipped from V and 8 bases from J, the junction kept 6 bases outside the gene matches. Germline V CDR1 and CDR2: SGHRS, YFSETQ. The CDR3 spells CASSIGTGGGEAFF. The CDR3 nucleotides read TGCGCCAGCAGCATCGGGACAGGGGGCGGCGAAGCTTTCTTT.

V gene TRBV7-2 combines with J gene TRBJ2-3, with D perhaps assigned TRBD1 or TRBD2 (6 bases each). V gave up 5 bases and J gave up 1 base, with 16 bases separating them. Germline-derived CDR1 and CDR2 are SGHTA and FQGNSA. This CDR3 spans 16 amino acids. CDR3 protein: CASSPQGGTRTDTQYF. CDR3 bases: TGTGCCAGCAGCCCGCAGGGCGGGACACGCACAGATACGCAGTATTTT.

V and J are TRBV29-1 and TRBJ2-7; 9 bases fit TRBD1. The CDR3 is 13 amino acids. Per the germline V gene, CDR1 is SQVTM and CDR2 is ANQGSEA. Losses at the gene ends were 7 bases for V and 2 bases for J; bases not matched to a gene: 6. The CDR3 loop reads CSAGTGLTYEQYF. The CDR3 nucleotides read TGCAGCGCTGGGACAGGGTTAACCTACGAGCAGTACTTC.

The CDR3: CAWSVLRVRTGELFF. CDR3 DNA: TGTGCCTGGAGTGTACTGAGGGTCCGCACCGGGGAGCTGTTTTTT. This rearrangement joins TRBV30 to TRBJ2-2; perhaps TRBD2 as D (5 bases). CDR3 length: 15 amino acids. Trimming stripped 0 bases from V and 4 bases from J, with 12 bases between. Germline V gene lookup returns CDR1 GTSNPN and CDR2 SVGIG (reference sequence).

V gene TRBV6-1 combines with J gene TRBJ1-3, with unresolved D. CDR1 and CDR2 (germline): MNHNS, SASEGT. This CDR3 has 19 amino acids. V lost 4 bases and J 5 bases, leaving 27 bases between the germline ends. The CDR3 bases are TGTGCCAGCAGTGGCCCCACCTCGGCAGGCGAGCCTCTTCGAAACACCATATATTTT. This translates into CASSGPTSAGEPLRNTIYF.

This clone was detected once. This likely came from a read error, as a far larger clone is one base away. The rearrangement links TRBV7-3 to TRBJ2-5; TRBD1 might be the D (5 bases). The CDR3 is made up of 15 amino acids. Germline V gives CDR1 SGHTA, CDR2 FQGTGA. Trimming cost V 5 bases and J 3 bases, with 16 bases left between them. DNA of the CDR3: TGTGCCAGCAGCGCGACAGTTCCACCCGAAGAGACCCAGTACTTC. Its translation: CASSATVPPEETQYF.

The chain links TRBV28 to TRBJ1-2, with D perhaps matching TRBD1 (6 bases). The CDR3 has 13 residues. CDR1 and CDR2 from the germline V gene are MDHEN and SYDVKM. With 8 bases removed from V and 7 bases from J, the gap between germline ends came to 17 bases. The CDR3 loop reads CASLRQQGAGYTF. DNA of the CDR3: TGTGCCAGCCTAAGGCAACAGGGTGCTGGCTACACCTTC.

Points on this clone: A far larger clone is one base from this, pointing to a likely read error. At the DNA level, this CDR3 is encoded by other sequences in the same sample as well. The CDR3, as DNA: TGCAGCGTTGACTTATCGATTCCGGGACGAACCTACGAGCAGTACTTC. Translation: CSVDLSIPGRTYEQYF. The V call is TRBV29-1, the J call TRBJ2-7; D might be TRBD1 or TRBD2, each matching 5 bases. The germline gives CDR1 SQVTM, CDR2 ANQGSEA. This CDR3 region has 16 residues. V was shortened by 3 bases and J by 2 bases, with 20 bases between the two germline ends.

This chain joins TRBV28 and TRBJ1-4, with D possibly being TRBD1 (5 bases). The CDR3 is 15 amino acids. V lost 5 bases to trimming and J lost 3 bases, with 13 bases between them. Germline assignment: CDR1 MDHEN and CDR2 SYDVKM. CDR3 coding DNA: TGTGCCAGCAGTAGCGGGACCCCTGCTAATGAAAAACTGTTTTTT. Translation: CASSSGTPANEKLFF.

CDR3 in amino acids: CASAFRDRDGELFF. The CDR3 DNA sequence: TGTGCCAGTGCATTTCGGGACAGGGACGGGGAGCTGTTTTTT. The rearrangement uses TRBV19 and TRBJ2-2, with 9 bases identical to TRBD1. Germline V gene sequence: CDR1 LNHDA, CDR2 SQIVND (reference sequence). The CDR3 covers 14 residues. Germline trimming cut 8 bases from V and 7 bases from J; bases unmatched to any gene: 8.

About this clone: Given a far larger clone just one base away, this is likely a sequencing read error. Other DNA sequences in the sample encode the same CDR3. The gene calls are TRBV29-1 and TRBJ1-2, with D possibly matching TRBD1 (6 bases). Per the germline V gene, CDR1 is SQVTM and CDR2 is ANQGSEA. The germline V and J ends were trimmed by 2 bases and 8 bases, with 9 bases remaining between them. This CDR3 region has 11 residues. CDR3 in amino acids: CSVERGEGYTF. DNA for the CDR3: TGCAGCGTTGAAAGGGGGGAGGGCTACACCTTC.

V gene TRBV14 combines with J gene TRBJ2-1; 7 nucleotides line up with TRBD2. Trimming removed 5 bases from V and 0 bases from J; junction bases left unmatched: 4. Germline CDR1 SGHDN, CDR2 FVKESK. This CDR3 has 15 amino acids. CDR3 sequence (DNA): TGTGCCAGCAGCTCGCGGACTAGCTCCTACAATGAGCAGTTCTTC. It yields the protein CASSSRTSSYNEQFF.

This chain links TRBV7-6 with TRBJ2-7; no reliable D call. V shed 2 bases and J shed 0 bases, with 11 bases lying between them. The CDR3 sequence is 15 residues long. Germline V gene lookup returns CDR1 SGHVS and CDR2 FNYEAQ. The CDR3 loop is CASSLRPVSSYEQYF. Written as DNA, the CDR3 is TGTGCCAGCAGCTTACGTCCGGTTAGCTCCTACGAGCAGTACTTC.